This T cell receptor (beta chain) was captured in a study of cytotoxic CD8 clonotypes in ibrutinib-treated CLL. The germline CDR1 and CDR2 sequences are SNHLY and FYNNEI. With 6 bases removed from V and 8 bases from J, the gap between germline ends came to 16 bases. This CDR3 is 13 amino acids long. TCRdb keeps only in-frame clones here, not all; method: immunoSEQ multiplex PCR. The sample contains about 140,000 clones, about 80% of which appear only once. This sequence joins TRBV2 and TRBJ1-2; D possibly corresponds to TRBD1 (5 bases). Material: PBMCs, obtained after 24 months of ibrutinib treatment. The TCR originated in a human donor with chronic lymphocytic leukemia. This CDR3 is CASSPGPILGYTF. DNA for the CDR3: TGTGCCAGCAGCCCGGGACCGATCCTAGGCTACACCTTC.